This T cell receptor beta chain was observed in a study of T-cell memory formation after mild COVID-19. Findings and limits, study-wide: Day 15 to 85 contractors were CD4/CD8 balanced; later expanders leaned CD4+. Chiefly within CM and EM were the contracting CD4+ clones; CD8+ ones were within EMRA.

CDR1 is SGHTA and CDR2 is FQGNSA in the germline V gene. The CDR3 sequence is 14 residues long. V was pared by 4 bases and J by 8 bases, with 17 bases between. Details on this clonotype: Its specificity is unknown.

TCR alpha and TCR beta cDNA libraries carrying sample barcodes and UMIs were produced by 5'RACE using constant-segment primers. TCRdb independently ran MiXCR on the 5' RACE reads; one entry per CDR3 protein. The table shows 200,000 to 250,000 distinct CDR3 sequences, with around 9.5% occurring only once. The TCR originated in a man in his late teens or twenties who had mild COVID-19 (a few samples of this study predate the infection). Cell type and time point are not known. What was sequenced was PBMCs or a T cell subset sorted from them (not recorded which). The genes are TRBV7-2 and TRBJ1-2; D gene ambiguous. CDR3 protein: CASSSYDRVGGYTF. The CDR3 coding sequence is TGTGCCAGCAGCTCCTATGACCGGGTCGGGGGCTACACCTTC. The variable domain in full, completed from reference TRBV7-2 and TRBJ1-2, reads GAGVSQSPSNKVTEKGKDVELRCDPISGHTALYWYRQSLGQGLEFLIYFQGNSAPDKSGLPSDRFSAERTGGSVSTLTIQRTQQEDSAVYLCASSSYDRVGGYTFGSGTRLTVV.